Below, 27 T cell receptor beta chains from the same sample are listed, as sequenced in a study of cytomegalovirus exposure and HLA in healthy donors. Researchers ran the PCR with 60 Vbeta and 13 Jbeta primers. Only in-frame clones appear in the TCRdb table, and some are missing; sequencing was by immunoSEQ multiplex PCR. The table lists approximately 220,000 clones, roughly 80% of them singletons. The sample consisted of PBMCs. These receptors all stem from a man in his thirties or forties in good health and CMV-seronegative.

Comment on this clone: The junction shows a germline mismatch at one end, possibly a read error. J is TRBJ2-6 and V is TRBV7-3, with 8 positions matching TRBD1. CDR1 and CDR2 (germline): SGHTA, FQGTGA. CDR3 size: 22 residues. For the CDR3, the DNA is TGTGCCAGCAGCTTACTGGCTATCAACAGGGGGTTTGCGAACTCTGGGGCCAGCGTCCTGACTTTC. This translates into CASSLLAINRGFANSGASVLTF. The variable domain in full, completed from reference TRBV7-3 and TRBJ2-6, reads GAGVSQTPSNKVTEKGKYVELRCDPISGHTALYWYRQSLGQGPEFLIYFQGTGAADDSGLPNDRFFAVRPEGSVSTLKIQRTERGDSAVYLCASSLLAINRGFANSGASVLTFGAGSRLTVL.

The chain joins TRBV7-2 to TRBJ1-2; D gene uncertain. This CDR3 region has 15 residues. Trimming cost V 2 bases and J 5 bases, with 15 bases left between them. Germline V gene sequence: CDR1 SGHTA, CDR2 FQGNSA. CDR3 in DNA: TGTGCCAGCAGCTTAAGTGACACCTTTGGGTATGGCTACACCTTC. Translated: CASSLSDTFGYGYTF.

CDR3 residues: CASSTDFRGRGGGYTF. The CDR3 DNA reads TGTGCCAGCAGCACAGACTTCAGGGGAAGAGGAGGTGGCTACACCTTC. The chain recombines TRBV4-2 with TRBJ1-2; TRBD1 might be the D (6 bases). The germline CDR1 and CDR2 sequences are LGHNA and YNFKEQ. Trimming removed 5 bases at V and 7 bases at J, with 23 bases between. This CDR3 comprises 16 residues.

The chain carries TRBV2 and TRBJ2-7; D remains unclear. Germline lookup yields CDR1 SNHLY and CDR2 FYNNEI. With 5 bases removed from V and 7 bases from J, the gap between germline ends came to 9 bases. CDR3 size: 11 residues. CDR3 sequence: CASSLTREQYF. CDR3 nucleotide sequence: TGTGCCAGCAGTTTGACTCGAGAGCAGTACTTC.

V and J are TRBV28 and TRBJ2-7; tentatively, D is TRBD1 (5 bases). This CDR3 is 13 amino acids long. The germline V and J ends were trimmed by 2 bases and 6 bases, with 11 bases remaining between them. Per germline, CDR1 MDHEN and CDR2 SYDVKM. The CDR3 protein is CASSLQGFSEQYF. CDR3 DNA sequence: TGTGCCAGCAGTTTACAGGGATTTAGCGAGCAGTACTTC.

V usage is TRBV7-8 and J usage is TRBJ1-5; 7 nucleotides agree with TRBD1. Per germline, CDR1 SGHVS and CDR2 FQNEAQ. This CDR3 is built from 18 residues. V shed 1 base and J 0 bases; nucleotides not matched to a gene: 9. The CDR3, as DNA: TGTGCCAGCAGCTTAGGTCGGGACAGCGTCTATAGCAATCAGCCCCAGCATTTT. Its translation: CASSLGRDSVYSNQPQHF.

The J gene is TRBJ1-1, the V gene TRBV9; 9 positions agree with TRBD1. Per the germline V gene, CDR1 is SGDLS and CDR2 is YYNGEE. V dropped 2 bases and J dropped 4; count of bases not matched to a gene: 6. CDR3 length equals 15 residues. The CDR3 reads CASSVQGTGTTEAFF. CDR3 in DNA: TGTGCCAGCAGCGTCCAGGGGACAGGGACCACTGAAGCTTTCTTT.

This clone was seen only a few times. Other DNA sequences in this specimen translate into the identical CDR3. V is TRBV5-1 and J is TRBJ1-5; D gene uncertain. This CDR3 has 15 residues. Germline V lookup: CDR1 SGHRS, CDR2 YFSETQ. Trimming took 0 bases from V and 1 from J, leaving 8 bases between them. The CDR3 spells CASSLAGESNQPQHF. In DNA form, the CDR3 reads TGCGCCAGCAGCTTGGCCGGGGAAAGCAATCAGCCCCAGCATTTT. The complete variable domain, with remaining parts taken from reference TRBV5-1 and TRBJ1-5, reads KAGVTQTPRYLIKTRGQQVTLSCSPISGHRSVSWYQQTPGQGLQFLFEYFSETQRNKGNFPGRFSGRQFSNSRSEMNVSTLELGDSALYLCASSLAGESNQPQHFGDGTRLSIL.

Regarding this clone: Its ends do not fully match the called genes, so a read error is possible. The genes are TRBV5-1 and TRBJ2-3; D might be TRBD2 (5 bases). Germline CDR1 and CDR2: SGHRS and YFSETQ. CDR3 length: 15 amino acids. The CDR3: CANSLLTGNTDTQYF. CDR3 bases: TGCGCCAACAGCTTGCTTACGGGGAACACAGATACGCAGTATTTT.

The rearrangement links TRBV19 to TRBJ1-5, with TRBD1 matching over 10 bases. The trim removed 3 bases at V and 1 base at J, leaving 9 bases unmatched. From germline, CDR1 is LNHDA and CDR2 SQIVND (reference sequence). This CDR3 contains 18 residues. CDR3 DNA: TGTGCCAGTAGTATTGAGGGGACAGGGGTGGTGAGCAATCAGCCCCAGCATTTT. This codes for CASSIEGTGVVSNQPQHF.

Only one count was recorded for this clone. V is TRBV19 and J is TRBJ2-2; 10 nucleotides line up with TRBD2. The CDR3 consists of 15 residues. Unmatched junction bases numbered 3, after V lost 6 bases and J lost 2 bases. CDR1 and CDR2 (germline): LNHDA, SQIVND (reference sequence). The CDR3 is CASRLAGRNTGELFF. CDR3 in DNA: TGTGCCAGTAGACTAGCGGGGAGAAACACCGGGGAGCTGTTTTTT.

The chain couples TRBV9 to TRBJ2-3, with 13 nucleotides matching TRBD2. The germline CDR1 and CDR2 sequences are SGDLS and YYNGEE. The J segment lost 6 bases and the V segment lost 7 bases, leaving 14 bases of the junction unmatched. The CDR3 length is 17 residues. The CDR3 DNA sequence: TGTGCCAGCCGGGCCGGGACTAGCGGGACTCGGGGGGATACGCAGTATTTT. This codes for CASRAGTSGTRGDTQYF. Complete variable domain (other parts from reference TRBV9 and TRBJ2-3): DSGVTQTPKHLITATGQRVTLRCSPRSGDLSVYWYQQSLDQGLQFLIQYYNGEERAKGNILERFSAQQFPDLHSELNLSSLELGDSALYFCASRAGTSGTRGDTQYFGPGTRLTVL.

The V gene is TRBV4-1, the J gene TRBJ2-5; 12 bases agree with TRBD2. Germline CDR1 and CDR2: MGHRA and YSYEKL. V lost 4 bases and J lost 2; bases outside the gene matches: 2. The CDR3 sequence is 15 residues long. CDR3 in amino acids: CASSRLAGGQETQYF. As DNA, the CDR3 is TGCGCCAGCAGCCGCCTAGCGGGGGGGCAAGAGACCCAGTACTTC.

CDR3 loop: CASSFRDNSYNEQFF. In DNA, the CDR3 is TGCGCCAGCAGCTTCCGGGACAACTCCTACAATGAGCAGTTCTTC. The chain links TRBV5-1 to TRBJ2-1; D is possibly TRBD1 (6 bases). This CDR3 is 15 amino acids long. The germline V gene has CDR1 SGHRS and CDR2 YFSETQ. The V and J ends lost 2 bases and 0 bases respectively, with 9 bases between them.

This clone was detected only a few times. This chain links TRBV4-2 with TRBJ2-5, with no clear D. Per the germline V gene, CDR1 is LGHNA and CDR2 is YNFKEQ. The CDR3 is made up of 13 amino acids. The V gene lost 0 bases and the J gene lost 3 bases, with 5 bases spanning the gap. The CDR3 is CASSQDFKETQYF. The DNA of the CDR3 is TGTGCCAGCAGCCAAGATTTCAAAGAGACCCAGTACTTC.

The chain employs TRBV19 and TRBJ1-5, with D unclear. This CDR3 contains 15 residues. Looked up from germline, CDR1 is LNHDA and CDR2 is SQIVND (reference sequence). Trimming pared 3 bases from V and 5 bases from J, leaving 14 bases between. As DNA, the CDR3 is TGTGCCAGTAGTATCCTGAGGGTTTCGCATCAGCCCCAGCATTTT. Its protein is CASSILRVSHQPQHF.

The chain recombines TRBV2 with TRBJ2-3; D is possibly TRBD2 (6 bases). The CDR3 has 13 amino acids. V was trimmed by 7 bases and J by 0 bases, leaving 8 bases between them. The germline V gene encodes CDR1 SNHLY and CDR2 FYNNEI. CDR3 protein: CASKTRSTDTQYF. The CDR3 DNA reads TGTGCCAGCAAGACTAGAAGCACAGATACGCAGTATTTT.

The rearrangement uses TRBV7-2 and TRBJ1-4; 9 bases fit TRBD1. V shed 6 bases, J shed 6 bases, and the junction held 5 bases outside the gene matches. The CDR3 is 14 residues long. Germline assignment: CDR1 SGHTA and CDR2 FQGNSA. The CDR3 loop is CASSTGTGYEKLFF. The CDR3 region has the DNA TGTGCCAGCAGTACCGGGACAGGGTATGAAAAACTGTTTTTT.

The V and J genes are TRBV6-5 and TRBJ2-1, with 11 bases lining up with TRBD2. V lost 1 base to trimming and J lost 9 bases; unmatched junction nucleotides: 2. CDR1 is MNHEY and CDR2 is SVGAGI in the germline V gene. CDR3 length: 14 amino acids. The CDR3 reads CASSYLAGGPEQFF. CDR3 bases: TGTGCCAGCAGTTACTTAGCGGGGGGGCCTGAGCAGTTCTTC.

The chain carries TRBV10-3 and TRBJ1-1, with 10 positions matching TRBD1. The V gene end was trimmed by 2 bases and the J gene end by 6 bases; junction bases not matched to a gene: 6. In germline, CDR1 is ENHRY, CDR2 SYGVKD. The CDR3 has 15 residues. CDR3 nucleotide sequence: TGTGCCATCAGTGAGCCAGGGGACAGGGGATCTGAAGCTTTCTTT. Its protein is CAISEPGDRGSEAFF.

The chain carries TRBV4-1 and TRBJ1-1; the match to TRBD1 covers 9 bases. The CDR3 contains 16 residues. V lost 4 bases, J lost 2 bases, and 8 bases stayed unmatched. Looked up from germline, CDR1 is MGHRA and CDR2 is YSYEKL. CDR3 bases: TGCGCCAGCAGCCTCGGGACAGGGAGGTCTAACACTGAAGCTTTCTTT. This encodes CASSLGTGRSNTEAFF.

The V and J genes are TRBV6-1 and TRBJ1-6, with D hard to call. The ends were cut back, 6 bases at V and 8 bases at J, with 17 bases in the middle. The CDR3 covers 15 residues. Germline values: CDR1 MNHNS, CDR2 SASEGT. The chain's CDR3 is CASSLFPPRDSPLHF. In DNA, the CDR3 is TGTGCCAGCAGCCTGTTCCCCCCCCGGGATTCACCCCTCCACTTT.

This clone was seen once. The chain recombines TRBV28 with TRBJ1-5; 8 bases are a match to TRBD1. Per germline, CDR1 MDHEN and CDR2 SYDVKM. The CDR3 consists of 16 residues. V lost 6 bases, J lost 7 bases, and 14 bases stayed unmatched. As DNA, the CDR3 is TGTGCCAGCAGCCCCACGGCAGGGGGCGATTGGCAGCCCCAGCATTTT. Translating it yields CASSPTAGGDWQPQHF.

This clone has a handful of counts. This sequence joins TRBV5-5 and TRBJ2-4; TRBD1 matches 7 bases. CDR3 length: 13 residues. Per the germline V gene, CDR1 is SGHKS and CDR2 is YYEKEE (reference sequence). V was pared by 7 bases and J by 2 bases, with 3 bases of the junction left unmatched. CDR3 coding DNA: TGTGCCAGCGGGACAGAGCCCAAAAACATTCAGTACTTC. This sequence encodes CASGTEPKNIQYF.

The chain recombines TRBV6-1 with TRBJ1-1; D ambiguous. CDR1 is MNHNS and CDR2 is SASEGT in the germline V gene. The CDR3 covers 13 residues. V was trimmed by 3 bases and J by 3 bases, leaving 8 bases between them. This chain's CDR3 is CASSDGRDTEAFF. CDR3 DNA: TGTGCCAGCAGTGATGGGCGGGACACTGAAGCTTTCTTT.

This chain uses TRBV5-8 with TRBJ2-1, with TRBD2 matching 10 bases. CDR3 length equals 15 residues. Germline CDR1 and CDR2: SGHTS and YDEGEE. J gave up 4 bases and V 6 bases, and 7 bases lay outside the gene matches. The CDR3 sequence is CASTWGLAPYNEQFF. The DNA for the CDR3 is TGTGCCAGCACCTGGGGACTAGCGCCTTACAATGAGCAGTTCTTC.

This clone has just a few counts. V usage is TRBV27 and J usage is TRBJ2-3; no clear D. V dropped 11 bases and J dropped 3 bases, with 12 bases sitting between them. The CDR3 length is 12 residues. CDR1 and CDR2 from the germline V gene are MNHEY and SMNVEV (reference sequence). The CDR3 coding sequence is TGTGCCTCCCACGAACGGACAGATACGCAGTATTTT. Protein: CASHERTDTQYF.